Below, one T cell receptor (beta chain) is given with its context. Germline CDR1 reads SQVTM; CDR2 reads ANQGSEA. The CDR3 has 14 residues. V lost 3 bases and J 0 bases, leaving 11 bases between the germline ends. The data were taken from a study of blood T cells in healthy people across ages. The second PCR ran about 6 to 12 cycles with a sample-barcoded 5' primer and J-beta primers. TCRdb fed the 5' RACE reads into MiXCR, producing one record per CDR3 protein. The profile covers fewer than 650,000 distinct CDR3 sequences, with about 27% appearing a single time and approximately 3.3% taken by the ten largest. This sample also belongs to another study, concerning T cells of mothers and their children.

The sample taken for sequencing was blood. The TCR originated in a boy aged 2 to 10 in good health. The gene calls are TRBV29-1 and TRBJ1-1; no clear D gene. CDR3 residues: CSVEGQRLNTEAFF. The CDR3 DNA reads TGCAGCGTTGAGGGCCAGCGTCTGAACACTGAAGCTTTCTTT.